This record looks at one T cell receptor beta chain sequence and its context. This CDR3 spans 15 amino acids. With 5 bases removed from V and 1 base from J, the gap between germline ends came to 14 bases. Germline CDR1 is MDHEN and CDR2 is SYDVKM. This record belongs to a study of blood T cell repertoires in COVID-19. In the authors' workflow: Estimation of nucleated cell counts relied on the amplification of reference gene primers. Sequencing used immunoSEQ multiplex PCR; TCRdb keeps in-frame clones, though not all of them. V and J calls and clone size are given by that table; D and trimming were obtained from the DNA. The repertoire consists of over 150,000 clones, with roughly 88% occurring once and the leading ten covering about 13%.

Sequences were obtained from peripheral blood. The rearrangement uses TRBV28 and TRBJ1-1; D remains unclear. This receptor was identified in a human donor in a cohort sampled during active COVID-19. CDR3 in DNA: TGTGCCAGCAGTCCACGTGGCAGGCCGAACACTGAAGCTTTCTTT. This gives the protein CASSPRGRPNTEAFF.